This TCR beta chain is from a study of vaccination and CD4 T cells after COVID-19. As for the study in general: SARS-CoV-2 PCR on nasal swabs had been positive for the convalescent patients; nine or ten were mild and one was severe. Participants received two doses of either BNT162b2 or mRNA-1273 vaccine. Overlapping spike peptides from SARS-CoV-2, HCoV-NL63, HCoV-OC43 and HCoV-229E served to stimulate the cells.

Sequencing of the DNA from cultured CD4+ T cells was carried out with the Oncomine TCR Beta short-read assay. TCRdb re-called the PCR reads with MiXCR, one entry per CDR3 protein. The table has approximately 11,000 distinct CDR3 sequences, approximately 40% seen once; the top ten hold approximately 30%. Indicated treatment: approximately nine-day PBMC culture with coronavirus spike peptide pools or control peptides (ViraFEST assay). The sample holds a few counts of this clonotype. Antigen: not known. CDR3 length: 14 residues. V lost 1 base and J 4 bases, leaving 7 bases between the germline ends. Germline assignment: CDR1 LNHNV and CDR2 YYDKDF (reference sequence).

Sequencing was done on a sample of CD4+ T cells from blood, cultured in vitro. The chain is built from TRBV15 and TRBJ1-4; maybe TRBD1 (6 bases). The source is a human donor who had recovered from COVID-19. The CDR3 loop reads CATSRGTVNEKLFF. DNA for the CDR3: TGTGCCACCAGCAGAGGGACAGTTAATGAAAAACTGTTTTTT.